These 32 T cell receptor beta chains originate from one sample sequenced in a study of CD8 T cells in Susac syndrome. A quantity of roughly 0.5 to 1 ug RNA underwent reverse transcription using random hexamers. One entry per CDR3 protein, called by TCRdb with MiXCR from the immunoSEQ multiplex PCR reads. Among about 430,000 distinct CDR3 sequences listed, around 85% were seen once. The sequenced sample was CD8+ T cells from PBMCs. The source of these receptors is a human donor with multiple sclerosis.

Of note for this clonotype: An end of the junction does not agree with germline; a read error may underlie this. This sequence joins TRBV7-7 and TRBJ2-1; the D is unclear. The germline V gene has CDR1 SSHAT and CDR2 FNYEAQ (reference sequence). The CDR3 contains 15 residues. Written as DNA, the CDR3 is TGTGCTAGCAGCCTGACATACTTGGAAAACAATGAGCAGTTCTTC. Translating gives CASSLTYLENNEQFF.

This rearrangement joins TRBV20-1 to TRBJ2-7; 7 bases align to TRBD1. With V trimmed by 0 bases and J by 2 bases, 10 bases remained unmatched. Germline CDR1 reads DFQATT; CDR2 reads SNEGSKA (reference sequence). This CDR3 is 16 amino acids long. CDR3: CSAREVPRTGPYEQYF. The CDR3 DNA is TGCAGTGCTAGAGAGGTCCCGAGGACAGGCCCCTACGAGCAGTACTTC.

The genes are TRBV12-5 and TRBJ2-7; TRBD2 might be the D (6 bases). The CDR3 spans 19 residues. Deletions cut 0 bases from V and 0 bases from J, with 21 bases between. Germline assignment: CDR1 LGHNT and CDR2 FRNRAP. The CDR3 spells CASGLVLNPGGVSSYEQYF. The CDR3 nucleotides are TGTGCTAGTGGTTTGGTATTGAACCCTGGAGGGGTTAGCTCCTACGAGCAGTACTTC.

The chain has TRBV3-1 and TRBJ2-1; D is undetermined. CDR3 size: 16 residues. Germline CDR1 reads LGHDT; CDR2 reads YNNKEL (reference sequence). V was trimmed by 0 bases and J by 6 bases, leaving 15 bases between them. The CDR3 nucleotides are TGTGCCAGCAGCCAAGATTTGACAATAAGGCTCAATGAGCAGTTCTTC. It is translated as CASSQDLTIRLNEQFF.

This clonotype is a singleton in its sample. This rearrangement joins TRBV19 to TRBJ1-4; D is undetermined. From germline, CDR1 is LNHDA and CDR2 SQIVND (reference sequence). The V and J ends lost 5 bases and 1 base respectively, with 14 bases between them. There are 16 residues in the CDR3. The CDR3 DNA reads as TGTGCCAGTAGTGATCTCCCGCCGGGAACTAATGAAAAACTGTTTTTT. It yields the protein CASSDLPPGTNEKLFF.

The chain links TRBV11-2 to TRBJ2-5; D unresolved. CDR1 is SGHAT and CDR2 is FQNNGV in the germline V gene. Trimming removed 2 bases from V and 5 bases from J, with 18 bases in between. This CDR3 is built from 16 residues. CDR3 protein: CASSLTKWASHETQYF. The CDR3 coding sequence is TGTGCCAGCAGCTTAACGAAGTGGGCTTCGCACGAGACCCAGTACTTC.

The chain joins TRBV6-5 to TRBJ1-1; TRBD1 agrees at 7 bases. The CDR3 length is 17 residues. The V gene's germline CDR1 is MNHEY and CDR2 SVGAGI. V was pared by 0 bases and J by 1 base, with 8 bases of the junction left unmatched. The CDR3 DNA sequence: TGTGCCAGCAGTTACTCTGGGCCGACAGGGTCGAACACTGAAGCTTTCTTT. Amino acids: CASSYSGPTGSNTEAFF.

This rearrangement joins TRBV3-1 to TRBJ1-2, with 8 bases lining up with TRBD1. There are 12 residues in the CDR3. Trimming at V came to 0 bases and at J to 10 bases, leaving 1 base not matched to a gene. CDR1 LGHDT and CDR2 YNNKEL come from the germline V gene (reference sequence). CDR3 loop: CASSQEGQVYTF. The CDR3 nucleotides are TGTGCCAGCAGCCAAGAGGGACAGGTCTACACCTTC.

This clonotype occurred a few times. The rearrangement joins TRBV12-5 to TRBJ2-7; D remains ambiguous. The V end was cut by 1 base, the J end by 5 bases, with 6 bases between. CDR1 and CDR2 from the germline V gene are LGHNT and FRNRAP. The CDR3 is 12 residues long. The CDR3: CASGLDGDEQYF. The CDR3 region has the DNA TGTGCTAGTGGTTTGGATGGCGACGAGCAGTACTTC.

This chain joins TRBV27 and TRBJ2-7; D gene ambiguous. This CDR3 region has 14 residues. Germline assignment: CDR1 MNHEY and CDR2 SMNVEV (reference sequence). Trimming removed 3 bases at V and 2 bases at J, with 11 bases between. CDR3 region: CASSLGREPYEQYF. CDR3 in DNA: TGTGCCAGCAGTTTGGGTAGGGAACCCTACGAGCAGTACTTC.

This sequence joins TRBV9 and TRBJ2-2, with 12 bases fitting TRBD1. CDR3 length equals 17 residues. Looked up from germline, CDR1 is SGDLS and CDR2 is YYNGEE. V was clipped by 0 bases and J by 7 bases; unmatched bases: 7. CDR3 DNA sequence: TGTGCCAGCAGCGTAGCTGGGACAGGGGGCGTCAACGGGGAGCTGTTTTTT. It codes for CASSVAGTGGVNGELFF.

To note about this clonotype: It is likely a read error, because the conserved phenylalanine at the end of the CDR3 is missing. The rearrangement joins TRBV15 to TRBJ2-7; D remains ambiguous. Deletions cut 0 bases from V and 5 bases from J, with 14 bases between. CDR1 LNHNV and CDR2 YYDKDF come from the germline V gene (reference sequence). CDR3 length: 15 residues. CDR3 residues: CATSRDRLPSHEQYL. CDR3 nucleotides: TGTGCCACCAGCAGAGATCGCCTACCCAGCCACGAGCAGTACTTG.

This chain links TRBV4-1 with TRBJ2-7, with 10 nucleotides matching TRBD2. The CDR3 sequence is 18 residues long. V dropped 0 bases and J dropped 2; count of bases not matched to a gene: 10. CDR1 is MGHRA and CDR2 is YSYEKL in the germline V gene. The CDR3, as DNA: TGCGCCAGCAGCCAAGATAGTAGTTGGCTAGCGGGAGCCTACGAGCAGTACTTC. Its protein is CASSQDSSWLAGAYEQYF.

J is TRBJ2-1 and V is TRBV5-4, with 7 bases identical to TRBD2. CDR3 length: 14 amino acids. V lost 5 bases and J lost 3; bases outside the gene matches: 5. Germline assignment: CDR1 SGHNT and CDR2 YYREEE (reference sequence). CDR3 bases: TGTGCCAGCAGTTGGCGGACTAGCTACAATGAGCAGTTCTTC. Protein sequence: CASSWRTSYNEQFF. The full variable domain, with the rest looked up from reference TRBV5-4 and TRBJ2-1, is ETGVTQSPTHLIKTRGQQVTLRCSSQSGHNTVSWYQQALGQGPQFIFQYYREEENGRGNFPPRFSGLQFPNYSSELNVNALELDDSALYLCASSWRTSYNEQFFGPGTRLTVL.

This sequence joins TRBV14 and TRBJ2-5, with D perhaps TRBD1 (6 bases). V lost 0 bases and J lost 3, with 11 bases in between. This CDR3 contains 15 residues. Germline CDR1 is SGHDN and CDR2 is FVKESK. The CDR3 coding sequence is TGTGCCAGCAGCCAAGACACGTCAGGGGAAGAGACCCAGTACTTC. Translating it yields CASSQDTSGEETQYF.

Only one count was recorded for this clonotype. This chain connects TRBV11-2 to TRBJ1-2; 9 nucleotides align to TRBD1. CDR1 and CDR2 (germline): SGHAT, FQNNGV. V was clipped by 5 bases and J by 3 bases; unmatched bases: 13. CDR3 length: 17 residues. The CDR3 spells CASSPGTGFIIDYGYTF. Here the CDR3 DNA reads TGTGCCAGCAGCCCCGGGACAGGGTTTATTATTGACTATGGCTACACCTTC.

This chain joins TRBV11-2 and TRBJ2-3; 7 nucleotides agree with TRBD1. The CDR3 sequence is 14 residues long. J was trimmed by 4 bases and V by 3 bases; bases with no gene match: 4. Germline lookup yields CDR1 SGHAT and CDR2 FQNNGV. CDR3 nucleotides: TGTGCCAGCAGCTTCCCCGGGACAGCAGATACGCAGTATTTT. This gives the protein CASSFPGTADTQYF.

This chain joins TRBV29-1 and TRBJ2-1; 7 nucleotides align to TRBD2. Trimming removed 7 bases from V and 3 bases from J; junction bases left unmatched: 9. Germline V CDR1 and CDR2: SQVTM, ANQGSEA. The CDR3 loop spans 14 amino acids. This CDR3 is CSGMAGVGYNEQFF. The CDR3 region has the DNA TGCAGCGGTATGGCGGGAGTGGGCTACAATGAGCAGTTCTTC.

The chain recombines TRBV5-6 with TRBJ2-1, with D unresolved. The CDR3 covers 12 residues. Germline V gene lookup returns CDR1 SGHDT and CDR2 YYEEEE. Trimming shortened V by 4 bases and J by 9 bases, and 11 bases separated the two germline ends. The CDR3 region is CASSVGWAEQFF. In DNA form, the CDR3 reads TGTGCCAGCAGCGTAGGGTGGGCTGAGCAGTTCTTC.

The CDR3: CASSSDITSSYEQYF. In nucleotides, the CDR3 is TGTGCCAGCAGCTCAGACATAACCAGCTCCTACGAGCAGTACTTC. The chain links TRBV7-2 to TRBJ2-7; D ambiguous. The germline gives CDR1 SGHTA, CDR2 FQGNSA. V was shortened by 4 bases and J by 0 bases, with 13 bases between the two germline ends. CDR3 length: 15 residues.

The J gene is TRBJ2-5, the V gene TRBV27; D unresolved. Germline-derived CDR1 and CDR2 are MNHEY and SMNVEV (reference sequence). The CDR3 runs to 13 residues. V lost 6 bases, J lost 0 bases, and 8 bases lay in between. For the CDR3, the DNA is TGTGCCAGCAGCCCCGCGTACCAAGAGACCCAGTACTTC. Its translation is CASSPAYQETQYF.

This chain uses TRBV4-1 with TRBJ2-2; D remains ambiguous. This CDR3 region has 15 residues. V was trimmed by 2 bases and J by 6 bases, leaving 13 bases between them. Germline assignment: CDR1 MGHRA and CDR2 YSYEKL. CDR3 amino acids: CASSQTRHQAGELFF. As DNA, the CDR3 is TGCGCCAGCAGCCAAACTCGTCATCAAGCCGGGGAGCTGTTTTTT.

This chain links TRBV20-1 with TRBJ2-7; tentatively, D is TRBD2 (5 bases). The V end lost 1 base, the J end lost 3 bases, and 22 bases lay between the germline ends. The V gene's germline CDR1 is DFQATT and CDR2 SNEGSKA (reference sequence). This CDR3 spans 17 amino acids. The DNA of the CDR3 is TGCAGTGCTAGAGGGATGAAAATGAGCGGAGGACTCTACGAGCAGTACTTC. Its translation: CSARGMKMSGGLYEQYF.

The chain links TRBV12-3 or TRBV12-4 to TRBJ1-2; D may be TRBD1 (6 bases). The CDR3 length is 13 residues. V was clipped by 7 bases and J by 3 bases, with 12 bases between them. DNA for the CDR3: TGTGCCAGCACAGGGACACTATACTATGGCTACACCTTC. As protein: CASTGTLYYGYTF.

The genes are TRBV18 and TRBJ1-2, with TRBD1 as a possible D gene (5 bases). CDR3 length equals 16 residues. Germline lookup yields CDR1 KGHSH and CDR2 LQKENI. The V end was cut by 1 base, the J end by 6 bases, with 18 bases between. The CDR3, as DNA: TGTGCCAGCTCACCACGAACCGAGGGGTCCCAGAATGGCTACACCTTC. The encoded protein is CASSPRTEGSQNGYTF.

The V and J genes are TRBV15 and TRBJ2-1, with 9 positions matching TRBD2. Germline CDR1 reads LNHNV; CDR2 reads YYDKDF (reference sequence). V was clipped by 6 bases and J by 5 bases; unmatched bases: 8. The CDR3 covers 15 residues. CDR3 bases: TGTGCCACCAGGAACCTTAGCGGGGGAGACAATGAGCAGTTCTTC. This sequence encodes CATRNLSGGDNEQFF.

The rearrangement links TRBV4-1 to TRBJ2-7, with D possibly being TRBD2 (5 bases). Germline V CDR1 and CDR2: MGHRA, YSYEKL. Trimming stripped 0 bases from V and 3 bases from J, with 12 bases between. This CDR3 contains 15 residues. The CDR3, as DNA: TGCGCCAGCAGCCAAGATTTTGAGGGCGGCTACGAGCAGTACTTC. This sequence encodes CASSQDFEGGYEQYF.

V and J are TRBV9 and TRBJ2-5; the D call may be TRBD1 or TRBD2 (5 bases each). The ends were cut back, 0 bases at V and 1 base at J, with 10 bases in the middle. This CDR3 is built from 15 residues. Germline CDR1 is SGDLS and CDR2 is YYNGEE. The CDR3 spells CASSVDGAIQETQYF. Here the CDR3 DNA reads TGTGCCAGCAGCGTAGACGGGGCGATCCAAGAGACCCAGTACTTC.

This rearrangement joins TRBV27 to TRBJ1-6, with D unclear. The V gene lost 5 bases and the J gene lost 8 bases, with 7 bases spanning the gap. Germline lookup yields CDR1 MNHEY and CDR2 SMNVEV (reference sequence). The CDR3 consists of 12 residues. The chain's CDR3 is CASSGRDSPLHF. The CDR3, as DNA: TGTGCCAGCAGTGGACGGGATTCACCCCTCCACTTT.

V is TRBV5-5 and J is TRBJ1-2; maybe TRBD1 (5 bases). V gave up 1 base and J gave up 3 bases, with 10 bases separating them. CDR1 and CDR2 from the germline V gene are SGHKS and YYEKEE (reference sequence). The CDR3 is 14 amino acids. The CDR3 DNA reads as TGTGCCAGCAGCTTGTCGAGGGGTGACTATGGCTACACCTTC. Translation: CASSLSRGDYGYTF.

This clonotype was seen just once. The chain recombines TRBV5-4 with TRBJ2-7; either TRBD1 or TRBD2 may fit D (5 bases each). This CDR3 comprises 15 residues. V lost 1 base and J lost 5, with 16 bases in between. The V gene's germline CDR1 is SGHNT and CDR2 YYREEE (reference sequence). The CDR3 bases are TGTGCCAGCAGCTTGAGGGGACCCCAGGCGGACGAGCAGTACTTC. Encoded protein: CASSLRGPQADEQYF.

The chain is built from TRBV30 and TRBJ2-7, with 7 bases aligning to TRBD1. Germline V gene sequence: CDR1 GTSNPN, CDR2 SVGIG (reference sequence). Trimming at V came to 3 bases and at J to 5 bases, leaving 10 bases not matched to a gene. This CDR3 spans 14 amino acids. The DNA for the CDR3 is TGTGCCTGGAGGACAGGGTTGGGACCCGACGAGCAGTACTTC. Its protein product is CAWRTGLGPDEQYF.